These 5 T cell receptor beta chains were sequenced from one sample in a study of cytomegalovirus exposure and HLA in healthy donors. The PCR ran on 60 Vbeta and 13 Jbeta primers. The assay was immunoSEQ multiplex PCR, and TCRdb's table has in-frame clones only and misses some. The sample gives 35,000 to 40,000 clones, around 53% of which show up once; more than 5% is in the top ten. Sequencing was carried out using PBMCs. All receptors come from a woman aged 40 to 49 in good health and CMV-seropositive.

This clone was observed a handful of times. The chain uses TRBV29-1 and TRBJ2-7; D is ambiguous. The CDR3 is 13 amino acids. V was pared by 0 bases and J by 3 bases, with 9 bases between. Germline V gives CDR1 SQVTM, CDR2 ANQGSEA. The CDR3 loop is CSVEDPQLYEQYF. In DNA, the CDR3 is TGCAGCGTTGAAGATCCACAGCTCTACGAGCAGTACTTC.

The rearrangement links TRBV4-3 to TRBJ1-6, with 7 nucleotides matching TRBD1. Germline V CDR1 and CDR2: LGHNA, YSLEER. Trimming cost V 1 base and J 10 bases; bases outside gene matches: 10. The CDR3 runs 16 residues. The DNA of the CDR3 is TGCGCCAGCAGCCAAGCGGCCGGGACAGTACGCTCACCCCTCCACTTT. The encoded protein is CASSQAAGTVRSPLHF.

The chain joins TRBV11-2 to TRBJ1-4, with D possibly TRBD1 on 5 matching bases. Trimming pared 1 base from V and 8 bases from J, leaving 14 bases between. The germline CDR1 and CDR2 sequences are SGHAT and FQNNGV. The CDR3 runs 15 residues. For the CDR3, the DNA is TGTGCCAGCAGCTTAGGAGGTCTGGGGGGAGAAAAACTGTTTTTT. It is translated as CASSLGGLGGEKLFF.

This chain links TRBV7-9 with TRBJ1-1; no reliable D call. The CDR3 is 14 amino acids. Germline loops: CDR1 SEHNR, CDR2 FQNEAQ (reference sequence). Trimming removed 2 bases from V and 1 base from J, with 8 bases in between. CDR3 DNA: TGTGCCAGCAGCTTACTCCCCCGGAACACTGAAGCTTTCTTT. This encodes CASSLLPRNTEAFF.

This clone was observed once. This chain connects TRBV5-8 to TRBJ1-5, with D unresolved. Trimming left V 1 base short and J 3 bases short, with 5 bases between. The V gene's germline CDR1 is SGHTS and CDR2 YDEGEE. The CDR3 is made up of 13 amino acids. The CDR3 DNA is TGTGCCAGCAGCTTGCCTCCCAATCAGCCCCAGCATTTT. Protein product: CASSLPPNQPQHF.